Presented here are 22 T cell receptor beta chains from one specimen sequenced in a study of T cell repertoires in cytomegalovirus infection. TCRdb reprocessed the reads via MiXCR and lists one record per CDR3 protein. Here the sample spans fewer than 200,000 distinct CDR3 sequences, roughly a fifth being singletons. Sample: PBMCs. The receptors stem from a human donor in good health (CMV status not recorded). Some clones in this sample may be carry-over from other donors' samples.

This clonotype was seen a few times. The V gene is TRBV7-3, the J gene TRBJ2-1; D gene uncertain. V shed 5 bases and J shed 8 bases, with 22 bases lying between them. The CDR3 is 16 amino acids. Looked up from germline, CDR1 is SGHTA and CDR2 is FQGTGA. Written as DNA, the CDR3 is TGTGCCAGCAGCCCTACCTTGGCGCTCAAAATGGATGAGCAGTTCTTC. Its protein product is CASSPTLALKMDEQFF.

The chain carries TRBV2 and TRBJ2-5; D ambiguous. The CDR3 runs 12 residues. V was cut by 8 bases and J by 4 bases, with 11 bases left in between. The germline CDR1 and CDR2 sequences are SNHLY and FYNNEI. The CDR3 here is CASFSIGETQYF. CDR3 DNA: TGTGCCAGCTTTAGCATCGGAGAGACCCAGTACTTC.

In this sample, this clonotype turned up a few times. In DNA, the CDR3 is TGTGCCAGCATCCACCCCAACAAGGAATTTTATGGCTACACCTTC. Translating gives CASIHPNKEFYGYTF. The gene calls are TRBV6-2 or TRBV6-3 and TRBJ1-2; D gene ambiguous. The CDR3 loop spans 15 amino acids. V was clipped by 7 bases and J by 5 bases, with 20 bases between them. Germline CDR1 reads MNHEY; CDR2 reads SVGEGT.

The genes are TRBV7-8 and TRBJ2-1; TRBD2 matches 7 bases. The CDR3 length is 13 residues. With V trimmed by 1 base and J by 9 bases, 3 bases remained unmatched. In germline, CDR1 is SGHVS, CDR2 FQNEAQ. The CDR3 reads CASSLVWGGEQFF. CDR3 sequence (DNA): TGTGCCAGCAGCTTAGTGTGGGGGGGTGAGCAGTTCTTC.

This rearrangement joins TRBV5-1 to TRBJ2-7; no clear D gene. The CDR3 totals 14 residues. Germline CDR1 and CDR2: SGHRS and YFSETQ. Between the trimmed V and J ends, which lost 3 bases and 2 bases, there was a span of 12 bases. Here the CDR3 DNA reads TGCGCCAGCAGCTCCCTGACACGGACCTACGAGCAGTACTTC. It yields the protein CASSSLTRTYEQYF.

CDR3 DNA sequence: TGTGCCAGCGTAGCGGGGCACAATGAGCAGTTCTTC. Translating gives CASVAGHNEQFF. The V gene is TRBV19, the J gene TRBJ2-1; 8 bases line up with TRBD2. Germline CDR1 LNHDA, CDR2 SQIVND (reference sequence). The CDR3 covers 12 residues. J lost 5 bases, V lost 9 bases, and 3 bases had no gene match.

The chain combines TRBV6-1 with TRBJ1-6; possible D gene TRBD1, 6 bases. Germline V gives CDR1 MNHNS, CDR2 SASEGT. Between the trimmed V and J ends, which lost 7 bases and 7 bases, there was a span of 20 bases. There are 16 residues in the CDR3. The CDR3 DNA reads as TGTGCCAGCACTCCCGAGGGGGGTCTCGAGAATTCACCCCTCCACTTT. It encodes CASTPEGGLENSPLHF.

This clonotype was detected ten times or more. The chain couples TRBV7-2 to TRBJ1-2; 7 nucleotides line up with TRBD1. Germline CDR1 SGHTA, CDR2 FQGNSA. V lost 1 base to trimming and J lost 3 bases; unmatched junction nucleotides: 5. The CDR3 has 15 amino acids. This chain's CDR3 is CASSLVPGGDYGYTF. In DNA form, the CDR3 reads TGTGCCAGCAGCTTAGTTCCAGGGGGGGACTATGGCTACACCTTC.

This clonotype was seen a handful of times. V gene TRBV29-1 combines with J gene TRBJ2-1; the D is unclear. The CDR3 totals 16 residues. Germline V lookup: CDR1 SQVTM, CDR2 ANQGSEA. V lost 0 bases and J 0 bases, leaving 12 bases between the germline ends. The CDR3, as DNA: TGCAGCGTTGAAGAGAACAGCCAGAGCTCCTACAATGAGCAGTTCTTC. It translates to CSVEENSQSSYNEQFF.

The rearrangement links TRBV7-9 to TRBJ2-2; TRBD2 matches 14 bases. The J segment lost 3 bases and the V segment lost 4 bases, leaving 7 bases of the junction unmatched. Per germline, CDR1 SEHNR and CDR2 FQNEAQ (reference sequence). This CDR3 has 18 residues. The CDR3 region has the DNA TGTGCCAGCAGCTACGGGACTAGCGGGAGCCGGGACACCGGGGAGCTGTTTTTT. Its protein product is CASSYGTSGSRDTGELFF.

The gene calls are TRBV29-1 and TRBJ1-2, with TRBD1 matching 7 bases. V trimming: 0 bases; J trimming: 7 bases; junction bases outside the gene matches: 8. The CDR3 is 14 amino acids. Germline lookup yields CDR1 SQVTM and CDR2 ANQGSEA. The CDR3 DNA reads TGCAGCGTTGAAGATATGACAGGGTCGAGTGGCTACACCTTC. This sequence encodes CSVEDMTGSSGYTF.

This clonotype came up a few times. The V gene is TRBV6-2 or TRBV6-3, the J gene TRBJ2-7; 7 bases line up with TRBD2. Germline V CDR1 and CDR2: MNHEY, SVGEGT. The V segment lost 9 bases and the J segment 2 bases; nucleotides outside the gene matches: 7. The CDR3 sequence is 13 residues long. The CDR3 protein is CASAGLRTYEQYF. CDR3 sequence (DNA): TGTGCCAGTGCGGGACTACGGACCTACGAGCAGTACTTC.

This clonotype was recorded many times. The V call is TRBV7-2, the J call TRBJ1-5, with 7 bases identical to TRBD1. The CDR3 length is 15 residues. The germline V gene encodes CDR1 SGHTA and CDR2 FQGNSA. The V segment lost 0 bases and the J segment 1 base; nucleotides outside the gene matches: 0. The CDR3: CASSLAGGSNQPQHF. CDR3 sequence (DNA): TGTGCCAGCAGCTTAGCAGGGGGCAGCAATCAGCCCCAGCATTTT.

This clonotype was counted between two and nine times. The chain is built from TRBV10-3 and TRBJ1-5; 12 nucleotides align to TRBD1. This CDR3 region has 16 residues. Per the germline V gene, CDR1 is ENHRY and CDR2 is SYGVKD. V lost 6 bases to trimming and J lost 5 bases; unmatched junction nucleotides: 8. This CDR3 is CAIRGSGTGGDQPQHF. The CDR3 region has the DNA TGTGCCATCAGGGGTTCCGGGACAGGGGGCGATCAGCCCCAGCATTTT.

This clonotype was recorded many times. This chain links TRBV7-2 with TRBJ2-5; D is uncertain. The CDR3 covers 13 residues. CDR1 is SGHTA, CDR2 FQGNSA, per germline. Trimming took 1 base from V and 2 from J, leaving 5 bases between them. The CDR3 DNA is TGTGCCAGCAGCTTAGGACTTCAAGAGACCCAGTACTTC. Residues: CASSLGLQETQYF.

The rearrangement uses TRBV15 and TRBJ2-1; 11 bases are shared with TRBD2. V dropped 2 bases and J dropped 8; count of bases not matched to a gene: 11. Germline V gives CDR1 LNHNV, CDR2 YYDKDF (reference sequence). CDR3 size: 17 residues. CDR3 bases: TGTGCCACCAGCAGACGACTAGCGGGAACCCGTGACTATGAGCAGTTCTTC. Its translation is CATSRRLAGTRDYEQFF.

The V gene is TRBV5-1, the J gene TRBJ2-3; D is unresolved. The CDR3 length is 13 residues. Looked up from germline, CDR1 is SGHRS and CDR2 is YFSETQ. The ends were cut back, 7 bases at V and 0 bases at J, with 9 bases in the middle. CDR3 nucleotide sequence: TGCGCCAGCGGCTGGTCTAGCACAGATACGCAGTATTTT. Residues: CASGWSSTDTQYF.

This clonotype was seen ten or more times. The chain combines TRBV7-2 with TRBJ2-7, with D perhaps given as TRBD1 or TRBD2 (6 bases each). The CDR3 runs to 15 residues. In germline, CDR1 is SGHTA, CDR2 FQGNSA. With 7 bases removed from V and 5 bases from J, the gap between germline ends came to 21 bases. The CDR3 spells CASTLGGGTPDEQYF. The CDR3 DNA reads as TGTGCCAGCACCCTCGGGGGCGGGACGCCAGACGAGCAGTACTTC.

This clonotype was seen only a few times. The chain combines TRBV27 with TRBJ1-5; D may be TRBD1 (6 bases). Germline V gene sequence: CDR1 MNHEY, CDR2 SMNVEV (reference sequence). The CDR3 consists of 17 residues. Between the trimmed V and J ends, which lost 10 bases and 2 bases, there was a span of 24 bases. The CDR3 here is CAIGRGATPLCNQPQHF. The CDR3, as DNA: TGTGCCATCGGACGGGGGGCCACTCCGTTATGCAATCAGCCCCAGCATTTT.

This chain uses TRBV6-5 with TRBJ1-2; the D gene is possibly TRBD1 (5 bases). The CDR3 is 16 residues long. Trimming took 2 bases from V and 4 from J, leaving 17 bases between them. Germline CDR1 reads MNHEY; CDR2 reads SVGAGI. The DNA for the CDR3 is TGTGCCAGCAGTTACGCCGGGGGAAGAACGGGCTATGGCTACACCTTC. Protein sequence: CASSYAGGRTGYGYTF.

This chain joins TRBV11-2 and TRBJ1-1; D is undetermined. CDR3 length equals 15 residues. The ends were cut back, 2 bases at V and 6 bases at J, with 16 bases in the middle. From germline, CDR1 is SGHAT and CDR2 FQNNGV. The CDR3 region is CASSLQRAATSEAFF. The CDR3 region has the DNA TGTGCCAGCAGCTTACAAAGGGCCGCGACTTCTGAAGCTTTCTTT.

This clonotype was observed many times. The chain joins TRBV11-2 to TRBJ2-1; 10 nucleotides line up with TRBD2. The CDR3 extends over 14 amino acids. Germline V gene data show CDR1 as SGHAT and CDR2 as FQNNGV. Unmatched junction bases numbered 4, after V lost 5 bases and J lost 6 bases. This CDR3 reads CASSPSGRGNEQFF. The CDR3 nucleotides are TGTGCCAGCAGCCCAAGCGGGAGGGGCAATGAGCAGTTCTTC.